This is a list of T cell receptor beta chains from one sample in a study of patients and donors after allogeneic stem cell transplantation. Each CDR3 protein is one row after TCRdb ran MiXCR on the RT-PCR reads. The sample has some 880,000 distinct CDR3 sequences; approximately 19% are singletons. Sequencing was performed on blood, either unsorted or a sorted T cell fraction (not recorded which). The receptor set was obtained from a human donor who was either an allogeneic HSCT recipient or a stem cell or donor lymphocyte infusion donor (not recorded which). It is not recorded whose cells these are; they may come from a transplant donor. Each CDR3 is given with its conserved first and last residue. Each record gives: V gene, J gene, CDR3 length, clone size, CDR3 protein. Some rows mark clone size as missing; the rest say once, few, many or name a class of expanded clone.

V: TRBV4-3; J: TRBJ2-7; length: 16; size: .; CDR3: CASSQDSQGVSYEQYF
V: TRBV11-3; J: TRBJ2-1; length: 14; size: .; CDR3: CASSLVAGKGEQFF
V: TRBV12-3/TRBV12-4; J: TRBJ1-1; length: 13; size: .; CDR3: CASSLRGIAEAFF
V: TRBV6-5; J: TRBJ2-7; length: 15; size: few; CDR3: CASSYSGTVPYEQYF
V: TRBV7-8; J: TRBJ2-5; length: 14; size: few; CDR3: CASSLAQAGVTQYF
V: TRBV10-3; J: TRBJ2-7; length: 15; size: .; CDR3: CAISAGTSASYEQYF
V: TRBV6-2/TRBV6-3; J: TRBJ1-5; length: 14; size: few; CDR3: CASSYDRGDQPQHF
V: TRBV6-5; J: TRBJ2-7; length: 19; size: .; CDR3: CASSYSKTGTLSRVYEQYF
V: TRBV3-1; J: TRBJ2-7; length: 15; size: .; CDR3: CASSHSAGSPLEQYF
V: TRBV5-1; J: TRBJ2-3; length: 14; size: many; CDR3: CASSFGDFTDTQYF
V: TRBV29-1; J: TRBJ2-7; length: 13; size: few; CDR3: CSVKQGGPYEQYF
V: TRBV2; J: TRBJ2-6; length: 17; size: .; CDR3: CASRVQGVSSGANVLTF
V: TRBV12-3/TRBV12-4; J: TRBJ1-1; length: 16; size: many; CDR3: CASSLERKTRNTEAFF
V: TRBV7-9; J: TRBJ1-3; length: 16; size: .; CDR3: CASSLALPGFGNTIYF